These 8 T cell receptor beta chains were all obtained from the same sample, sequenced in a study of cytomegalovirus exposure and HLA in healthy donors (dated by TCRdb to about 2017). The library was generated by the immunoSEQ multiplex PCR assay. For the multiplex PCR, a mixture combining 60 forward primers for TCR Vbeta segments and 13 reverse primers for TCR Jbeta segments was used. TCRdb mirrors the immuneACCESS table, restricted to in-frame sequences. Some clones are absent from its copies; in checked studies, under half trace to an unresolved V gene, and the reason for the others is unknown. Here the sample has 110,000 to 150,000 clones; 70% occur a single time. Under 2.5% of the sample goes to the ten largest clones. Material: PBMCs. The receptors were gathered from a woman aged 55 to 70 in good health and CMV-seropositive.

The J gene is TRBJ2-1, the V gene TRBV9, with D tentatively TRBD1 (5 bases). The V end lost 0 bases, the J end lost 4 bases, and 11 bases lay between the germline ends. This CDR3 comprises 15 residues. CDR1 is SGDLS, CDR2 YYNGEE, per germline. CDR3 sequence reads: CASSVVGAGYNEQFF. CDR3 nucleotide sequence: TGTGCCAGCAGCGTAGTTGGCGCAGGGTACAATGAGCAGTTCTTC. Full variable domain (remainder filled in from reference TRBV9 and TRBJ2-1): DSGVTQTPKHLITATGQRVTLRCSPRSGDLSVYWYQQSLDQGLQFLIQYYNGEERAKGNILERFSAQQFPDLHSELNLSSLELGDSALYFCASSVVGAGYNEQFFGPGTRLTVL.

V and J are TRBV11-2 and TRBJ2-1; D is undetermined. This CDR3 has 16 amino acids. Trimming took 5 bases from V and 0 from J, leaving 14 bases between them. Germline V gene lookup returns CDR1 SGHAT and CDR2 FQNNGV. CDR3 protein: CASSPFSRSSYNEQFF. The CDR3, as DNA: TGTGCCAGCAGCCCGTTTTCACGCAGCTCCTACAATGAGCAGTTCTTC.

V usage is TRBV19 and J usage is TRBJ1-1; the D is unclear. Per germline, CDR1 LNHDA and CDR2 SQIVND (reference sequence). Trimming left V 3 bases short and J 7 bases short, with 24 bases between. The CDR3 spans 17 residues. CDR3 in DNA: TGTGCCAGTAGTATTAACCCACACGGATTCGGCAGACTTGAAGCTTTCTTT. Translated, it gives CASSINPHGFGRLEAFF.

The chain recombines TRBV5-1 with TRBJ1-5; 10 bases fit TRBD1. Germline CDR1 is SGHRS and CDR2 is YFSETQ. The CDR3 contains 15 residues. J lost 3 bases, V lost 3 bases, and 3 bases had no gene match. CDR3 in amino acids: CASSSGQGDNQPQHF. The CDR3 bases are TGCGCCAGCAGCTCCGGACAGGGGGACAATCAGCCCCAGCATTTT. The variable domain in full, with the rest retrieved from reference TRBV5-1 and TRBJ1-5, is KAGVTQTPRYLIKTRGQQVTLSCSPISGHRSVSWYQQTPGQGLQFLFEYFSETQRNKGNFPGRFSGRQFSNSRSEMNVSTLELGDSALYLCASSSGQGDNQPQHFGDGTRLSIL.

J is TRBJ2-3 and V is TRBV21-1; the table's D call of TRBD2 was not tested on the DNA. TRBV21-1 constitutes a pseudogene. This CDR3 has 15 residues. The CDR3 DNA is TGTGCCAGCAGCAAAGGAGCGGGAGTCAAAGATACGCAGTATTTT. This encodes CASSKGAGVKDTQYF.

The chain couples TRBV6-1 to TRBJ2-7; the match to TRBD2 covers 10 bases. Germline V gene lookup returns CDR1 MNHNS and CDR2 SASEGT. V was pared by 5 bases and J by 3 bases, with 4 bases of the junction left unmatched. The CDR3 runs to 14 residues. The CDR3 reads CASSLAGVGYEQYF. The CDR3 DNA sequence: TGTGCCAGCAGTCTAGCGGGAGTGGGCTACGAGCAGTACTTC.

The chain uses TRBV5-1 and TRBJ1-1, with D unresolved. V was cut by 2 bases and J by 2 bases, with 13 bases left in between. This CDR3 region has 15 residues. CDR1 is SGHRS, CDR2 YFSETQ, per germline. For the CDR3, the DNA is TGCGCCAGCAGCTTTGCTGGAGGGTTAAACACTGAAGCTTTCTTT. The encoded protein is CASSFAGGLNTEAFF.

The V gene is TRBV28, the J gene TRBJ2-3; 7 nucleotides align to TRBD1. Germline V gene sequence: CDR1 MDHEN, CDR2 SYDVKM. With 5 bases clipped from V and 0 bases from J, the junction kept 5 bases outside the gene matches. This CDR3 is built from 15 residues. CDR3 amino acids: CASSPYRGSTDTQYF. The CDR3 nucleotides read TGTGCCAGCAGTCCCTACAGGGGTAGCACAGATACGCAGTATTTT.